The 32 T cell receptor beta chains below were found in one sample sequenced in a study of blood T cell repertoires in COVID-19. Using immunoSEQ multiplex PCR, the repertoire was profiled, and TCRdb retains in-frame clones only, with some absent. The sample has approximately 400,000 clones; roughly 90% are singletons. Sequenced material: peripheral blood. Receptors originate from a man in his forties or fifties with acute or convalescent COVID-19.

The rearrangement uses TRBV6-5 and TRBJ1-1, with 7 bases that match TRBD1. V was clipped by 7 bases and J by 1 base; unmatched bases: 3. The CDR3 runs 13 residues. Germline V gene lookup returns CDR1 MNHEY and CDR2 SVGAGI. CDR3 region: CASKRQGNTEAFF. In DNA, the CDR3 is TGTGCCAGCAAGCGACAGGGGAACACTGAAGCTTTCTTT.

This chain uses TRBV19 with TRBJ1-5; possibly TRBD1 for D (6 bases). This CDR3 contains 13 residues. V lost 8 bases and J 5 bases, leaving 13 bases between the germline ends. CDR1 and CDR2 (germline): LNHDA, SQIVND (reference sequence). CDR3 sequence reads: CASRVGAYQPQHF. As DNA, the CDR3 is TGTGCCAGTCGTGTGGGGGCTTATCAGCCCCAGCATTTT.

The table lists this clone with a few counts. The chain has TRBV4-1 and TRBJ2-7; D is possibly TRBD2 (6 bases). CDR1 is MGHRA, CDR2 YSYEKL, per germline. This CDR3 is 15 amino acids long. V was shortened by 4 bases and J by 1 base, with 14 bases between the two germline ends. The CDR3 protein is CASSRSGDLSYEQYF. The CDR3 nucleotides read TGCGCCAGCAGCCGGTCGGGGGACTTATCCTACGAGCAGTACTTC.

The chain employs TRBV10-3 and TRBJ2-1, with a tentative D call TRBD1 (6 bases). This CDR3 region has 14 residues. Germline V CDR1 and CDR2: ENHRY, SYGVKD. Trimming stripped 6 bases from V and 9 bases from J, with 18 bases between. This CDR3 is CAIRDSQFSGEQFF. The CDR3 DNA follows: TGTGCCATCAGGGACAGTCAGTTTTCGGGTGAGCAGTTCTTC.

V usage is TRBV13 and J usage is TRBJ1-1; D not resolved. With 5 bases removed from V and 1 base from J, the gap between germline ends came to 8 bases. Germline assignment: CDR1 PRHDT and CDR2 FYEKMQ (reference sequence). This CDR3 comprises 13 residues. CDR3 sequence reads: CASSANRNTEAFF. The CDR3 DNA reads as TGTGCCAGCAGCGCAAACAGGAACACTGAAGCTTTCTTT.

The V gene is TRBV28, the J gene TRBJ2-5; 10 nucleotides agree with TRBD1. V lost 5 bases to trimming and J lost 3 bases; unmatched junction nucleotides: 6. CDR3 size: 15 residues. The germline CDR1 and CDR2 sequences are MDHEN and SYDVKM. In DNA form, the CDR3 reads TGTGCCAGCAGTCTCATCGGACAGGGGGAAGAGACCCAGTACTTC. Translation gives CASSLIGQGEETQYF.

The chain couples TRBV5-4 to TRBJ2-5; 8 bases line up with TRBD2. Germline loops: CDR1 SGHNT, CDR2 YYREEE (reference sequence). The CDR3 totals 15 residues. J gave up 5 bases and V 0 bases, and 6 bases lay outside the gene matches. The CDR3 sequence is CASSLVSGNLETQYF. The CDR3 nucleotides are TGTGCCAGCAGCTTGGTTAGCGGGAATTTGGAGACCCAGTACTTC. The full variable domain, in which reference TRBV5-4 and TRBJ2-5 provide the parts outside the CDR3, is ETGVTQSPTHLIKTRGQQVTLRCSSQSGHNTVSWYQQALGQGPQFIFQYYREEENGRGNFPPRFSGLQFPNYSSELNVNALELDDSALYLCASSLVSGNLETQYFGPGTRLLVL.

This chain joins TRBV4-3 and TRBJ1-1; TRBD1 matches 12 bases. Germline values: CDR1 LGHNA, CDR2 YSLEER. The CDR3 has 15 amino acids. V lost 4 bases, J lost 10 bases, and 10 bases stayed unmatched. CDR3 DNA sequence: TGCGCCAGCAGCCGAGGGGGACAGGGGGCGACCGGAGCTTTCTTT. It specifies CASSRGGQGATGAFF.

This clone was observed a handful of times. At one boundary the junction diverges from the germline segment, which might be a read error. The J gene is TRBJ1-2, the V gene TRBV3-1 (or the pseudogene TRBV3-2), with TRBD1 matching 9 bases. CDR3 length equals 16 residues. The germline CDR1 and CDR2 sequences are LGHDT and YNNKEL (reference sequence). CDR3 nucleotide sequence: TGTGCCAGCAGTCAAGAAGGGACAGGGAGAATCGGTGGCTACACCTTC. This sequence encodes CASSQEGTGRIGGYTF.

DNA of the CDR3: TGCAGTGCTAGTAGACAACCCAATTTCTACGAGCAGTACTTC. This sequence encodes CSASRQPNFYEQYF. The rearrangement joins TRBV20-1 to TRBJ2-7; no definite D call. The CDR3 loop spans 14 amino acids. V lost 3 bases to trimming and J lost 3 bases, with 15 bases between them. In germline, CDR1 is DFQATT, CDR2 SNEGSKA (reference sequence).

The chain couples TRBV3-1 (or the pseudogene TRBV3-2) to TRBJ2-2; 9 bases map to TRBD2. The V segment lost 11 bases and the J segment 11 bases; nucleotides outside the gene matches: 9. Germline values: CDR1 LGHDT, CDR2 YNNKEL (reference sequence). The CDR3 is 12 amino acids. The CDR3 is CAYSGRQGELFF. The CDR3 DNA follows: TGTGCCTATAGCGGGAGACAGGGTGAGCTGTTTTTT.

This clone appeared a single time. This rearrangement joins TRBV12-3 or TRBV12-4 to TRBJ2-2; D call uncertain. This CDR3 has 13 residues. V lost 1 base, J lost 5 bases, and 5 bases lay in between. The DNA for the CDR3 is TGTGCCAGCAGTTTAGTCGCGACCGGGGAGCTGTTTTTT. Its translation is CASSLVATGELFF.

This chain uses TRBV6-5 with TRBJ2-2; TRBD2 agrees at 9 bases. Germline V lookup: CDR1 MNHEY, CDR2 SVGAGI. There are 16 residues in the CDR3. The J segment lost 1 base and the V segment lost 0 bases, leaving 0 bases of the junction unmatched. The CDR3 sequence: CASSYSTSGNTGELFF. CDR3 in DNA: TGTGCCAGCAGTTACTCGACTAGCGGGAACACCGGGGAGCTGTTTTTT.

The chain has TRBV27 and TRBJ1-6; D not resolved. CDR1 is MNHEY and CDR2 is SMNVEV in the germline V gene (reference sequence). This CDR3 comprises 15 residues. Trimming cost V 5 bases and J 10 bases, with 18 bases left between them. The CDR3 DNA is TGTGCCAGCAGTCTCCGGACTGAAGGGCAATCACCCCTCCACTTT. Amino acid sequence: CASSLRTEGQSPLHF.

This chain links TRBV6-1 with TRBJ2-7; the match to TRBD1 covers 7 bases. With V trimmed by 3 bases and J by 3 bases, 8 bases remained unmatched. This CDR3 spans 15 amino acids. CDR1 and CDR2 (germline): MNHNS, SASEGT. CDR3 nucleotide sequence: TGTGCCAGCAGTGAGCAACCGGGACAGCTCTACGAGCAGTACTTC. It translates to CASSEQPGQLYEQYF.

This sequence joins TRBV18 and TRBJ2-3, with 8 bases aligning to TRBD2. V gave up 5 bases and J gave up 5 bases; unmatched junction bases: 12. The CDR3 covers 16 residues. Germline assignment: CDR1 KGHSH and CDR2 LQKENI. The CDR3 coding sequence is TGTGCCAGCTCAAATCCGGCGGGAGGCAGAGGAGATACGCAGTATTTT. This encodes CASSNPAGGRGDTQYF.

The rearrangement uses TRBV6-6 and TRBJ2-6; possible D gene TRBD1, 7 bases. Germline V CDR1 and CDR2: MNHNY, SVGAGI (reference sequence). Trimming stripped 5 bases from V and 1 base from J, with 21 bases between. The CDR3 has 19 amino acids. This CDR3 reads CASSPHIQGRWSGANVLTF. CDR3 coding DNA: TGTGCCAGCAGTCCCCACATACAGGGGAGGTGGTCTGGGGCCAACGTCCTGACTTTC.

The CDR3 coding sequence is TGTGCCAGCAGCGACGGGGGGGGCGTTCAAACTGAAGCTTTCTTT. Residues: CASSDGGGVQTEAFF. The chain couples TRBV11-1 to TRBJ1-1, with D possibly matching TRBD1 (6 bases). The CDR3 has 15 amino acids. Trimming removed 5 bases from V and 5 bases from J, with 18 bases in between. CDR1 and CDR2 from the germline V gene are SGHAT and FQDESV (reference sequence).

This chain connects TRBV6-5 to TRBJ2-3; D is ambiguous. Looked up from germline, CDR1 is MNHEY and CDR2 is SVGAGI. CDR3 length: 15 amino acids. Trimming left V 6 bases short and J 2 bases short, with 15 bases between. The CDR3 sequence is CASSDPMRNTDTQYF. CDR3 bases: TGTGCCAGCAGCGACCCTATGCGGAACACAGATACGCAGTATTTT.

The chain uses TRBV19 and TRBJ1-1, with 9 bases aligning to TRBD1. This CDR3 region has 16 residues. Germline-derived CDR1 and CDR2 are LNHDA and SQIVND (reference sequence). With 6 bases clipped from V and 1 base from J, the junction kept 9 bases outside the gene matches. CDR3 nucleotides: TGTGCCAGTAGCCGGACAGGGGTACGTGAGAACACTGAAGCTTTCTTT. Translated: CASSRTGVRENTEAFF.

The rearrangement joins TRBV2 to TRBJ1-6; 7 bases match TRBD1. V lost 5 bases to trimming and J lost 7 bases; unmatched junction nucleotides: 11. The germline gives CDR1 SNHLY, CDR2 FYNNEI. This CDR3 is 16 amino acids long. In DNA form, the CDR3 reads TGTGCCAGCAGTAAGACAGGGACAAGGCGAAATTCACCCCTCCACTTT. This translates into CASSKTGTRRNSPLHF.

The rearrangement uses TRBV6-2 or TRBV6-3 and TRBJ1-3, with 8 bases lining up with TRBD1. V lost 4 bases and J lost 2; bases outside the gene matches: 4. The CDR3 is 15 amino acids. Germline CDR1 and CDR2: MNHEY and SVGEGT. The CDR3 DNA follows: TGTGCCAGCAGTTTTTCGACAGGGGCTGGAAACACCATATATTTT. Translated, it gives CASSFSTGAGNTIYF.

Details on this clone: Other nucleotide sequences in the sample specify the same CDR3. The V and J genes are TRBV7-9 and TRBJ2-1, with D maybe TRBD1 (5 bases). The CDR3 consists of 13 residues. Trimming left V 1 base short and J 4 bases short, with 5 bases between. The germline gives CDR1 SEHNR, CDR2 FQNEAQ (reference sequence). The DNA of the CDR3 is TGTGCCAGCAGCTTAGGACAGTACAATGAGCAGTTCTTC. Translating gives CASSLGQYNEQFF.

This clone was seen only once. This CDR3 is also generated by other DNA sequences in the sample. The genes are TRBV5-1 and TRBJ2-2; 8 positions match TRBD1. The CDR3 is 16 residues long. Germline lookup yields CDR1 SGHRS and CDR2 YFSETQ. The V and J ends lost 4 bases and 4 bases, in that order; junction bases with no gene match: 9. CDR3 loop: CASSLGQGAGTGELFF. CDR3 bases: TGCGCCAGCAGCCTTGGACAGGGCGCCGGCACCGGGGAGCTGTTTTTT. The full variable domain, in which reference TRBV5-1 and TRBJ2-2 provide the parts outside the CDR3, is KAGVTQTPRYLIKTRGQQVTLSCSPISGHRSVSWYQQTPGQGLQFLFEYFSETQRNKGNFPGRFSGRQFSNSRSEMNVSTLELGDSALYLCASSLGQGAGTGELFFGEGSRLTVL.

The chain has TRBV2 and TRBJ1-2; no definite D call. V was clipped by 8 bases and J by 3 bases, with 13 bases between them. The CDR3 has 13 residues. Per the germline V gene, CDR1 is SNHLY and CDR2 is FYNNEI. The CDR3 bases are TGTGCCAGCCAAAGGACGGGAGACTATGGCTACACCTTC. It encodes CASQRTGDYGYTF.

The rearrangement uses TRBV5-5 and TRBJ1-6, with TRBD1 matching over 9 bases. V gave up 3 bases and J gave up 3 bases; unmatched junction bases: 7. Germline CDR1 is SGHKS and CDR2 is YYEKEE (reference sequence). The CDR3 loop spans 17 amino acids. The CDR3 coding sequence is TGTGCCAGCAGCTGGAAGAGACAGGGGGACTATAATTCACCCCTCCACTTT. It codes for CASSWKRQGDYNSPLHF.

This clone came up once. The genes are TRBV6-2 or TRBV6-3 and TRBJ1-6; 9 nucleotides agree with TRBD1. In germline, CDR1 is MNHEY, CDR2 SVGEGT. The trim removed 5 bases at V and 9 bases at J, leaving 8 bases unmatched. The CDR3 extends over 15 amino acids. The CDR3 reads CASSRSGTGLSPLHF. As DNA, the CDR3 is TGTGCCAGCAGTCGCTCCGGGACAGGGCTTTCACCCCTCCACTTT.

The chain employs TRBV10-3 and TRBJ1-1, with 8 bases fitting TRBD1. With 3 bases clipped from V and 12 bases from J, the junction kept 9 bases outside the gene matches. This CDR3 has 13 amino acids. Germline-derived CDR1 and CDR2 are ENHRY and SYGVKD. The CDR3 region is CAISDNTGGLTFF. CDR3 bases: TGTGCCATCAGTGACAATACAGGGGGGTTGACTTTCTTT.

The chain is built from TRBV27 and TRBJ1-2; D might be TRBD1 (6 bases). The CDR3 runs to 13 residues. V lost 5 bases and J 4 bases, leaving 11 bases between the germline ends. The germline gives CDR1 MNHEY, CDR2 SMNVEV (reference sequence). In nucleotides, the CDR3 is TGTGCCAGCAGTCCGACGACAGGCTATGGCTACACCTTC. It specifies CASSPTTGYGYTF.

This sequence joins TRBV27 and TRBJ2-5, with 10 bases lining up with TRBD2. Germline V gene lookup returns CDR1 MNHEY and CDR2 SMNVEV (reference sequence). The trim removed 6 bases at V and 2 bases at J, leaving 6 bases unmatched. CDR3 length: 15 residues. CDR3 bases: TGTGCCAGCAGCGACCTAGCGGGAGTGCAAGAGACCCAGTACTTC. Residues: CASSDLAGVQETQYF.

This chain joins TRBV5-1 and TRBJ1-3; 8 positions match TRBD1. The J segment lost 3 bases and the V segment lost 1 base, leaving 0 bases of the junction unmatched. The length of the CDR3 is 14 residues. Per the germline V gene, CDR1 is SGHRS and CDR2 is YFSETQ. CDR3 sequence: CASSLTGGGNTIYF. DNA for the CDR3: TGCGCCAGCAGCTTGACAGGGGGTGGAAACACCATATATTTT. The full variable domain, rest sourced from reference TRBV5-1 and TRBJ1-3, is KAGVTQTPRYLIKTRGQQVTLSCSPISGHRSVSWYQQTPGQGLQFLFEYFSETQRNKGNFPGRFSGRQFSNSRSEMNVSTLELGDSALYLCASSLTGGGNTIYFGEGSWLTVV.

The chain carries TRBV28 and TRBJ1-2; D remains ambiguous. CDR1 is MDHEN, CDR2 SYDVKM, per germline. V was shortened by 4 bases and J by 5 bases, with 11 bases between the two germline ends. The length of the CDR3 is 13 residues. CDR3 coding DNA: TGTGCCAGCAGTTGGGTACAGACATATGGCTACACCTTC. Its protein product is CASSWVQTYGYTF.